This TCR beta chain originates from a study of pediatric ulcerative colitis. A word on this clone: Its matching antigen is unknown.

This was a survey-level run. Produced via immunoSEQ multiplex PCR; TCRdb's table is partial and in-frame only. This sample has about 36,000 clones, with over 80% found just once. The CDR3 extends over 13 amino acids. Germline loops: CDR1 SGHAT, CDR2 FQNNGV. Trimming took off 4 bases at V and 0 bases at J, with 6 bases between the two ends. Study conclusions and caveats: No controls had the two rectal clonotypes shared by ulcerative colitis patients.

The J gene is TRBJ1-1, the V gene TRBV11-2; the D is unclear. The TCR originated in a girl aged 10 to 17 with moderate ulcerative colitis. Sequencing was carried out using blood. The CDR3 spells CASSSGLNTEAFF. The DNA of the CDR3 is TGTGCCAGCAGCTCTGGGCTGAACACTGAAGCTTTCTTT.